This T cell receptor (beta chain) was documented in a study of blood T cell repertoires in COVID-19. About the study: COVID-19 samples collected from the United States, Italy and Spain covered acute and convalescent phases. T cells, B-cell-depleted T cells, or PBMCs provided the cDNA or gDNA that served as material.

Original processing notes: Estimation of nucleated cell counts relied on the amplification of reference gene primers. The assay was immunoSEQ multiplex PCR, and TCRdb's table has in-frame clones only and misses some. D and trimming come from the DNA, and the V and J calls and clone size come from that table. The top ten hold under 3.5% of the sample, which has approximately 200,000 clones, roughly 86% seen once. Deletions cut 1 base from V and 2 bases from J, with 8 bases between. The CDR3 spans 14 residues. The germline gives CDR1 MGHRA, CDR2 YSYEKL. This receptor was taken from a woman in her 30s with active or convalescent COVID-19. This rearrangement joins TRBV4-1 to TRBJ1-2; D remains ambiguous. Sequencing was done on a sample of peripheral blood. Here the CDR3 DNA reads TGCGCCAGCAGCCAAGCGGGATTAAACTATGGCTACACCTTC. Encoded protein: CASSQAGLNYGYTF.